The rows below give T cell receptor beta chains drawn from one sample of a study of cytomegalovirus exposure and HLA in healthy donors. TCRdb's table, derived via immunoSEQ multiplex PCR, lists solely in-frame clones and lacks some. The sample comprises some 60,000 clones, 70% to 75% of which are singletons, and 4.5% to 6% rests with the top ten. Material for sequencing was PBMCs. The source of these receptors is a woman in her twenties or thirties in good health and CMV-seronegative. The CDR3 runs from the conserved cysteine through the conserved F or W. The order of the fields is J gene, clone size, D gene, V gene, CDR3 protein, CDR3 DNA. D genes are given only for firm matches. Clone size is shown for a subset of rows, as once, few, many or a class of expanded clone.

>TRBJ1-3|medium-sized|-|TRBV7-2
CASSPVATHSGNTIYF
TGTGCCAGCAGCCCCGTCGCCACACACTCTGGAAACACCATATATTTT
>TRBJ1-1|-|-|TRBV29-1
CSVPGGGGITEAFF
TGCAGCGTTCCGGGAGGGGGTGGGATCACTGAAGCTTTCTTT
>TRBJ2-7|-|TRBD2|TRBV18
CASSPRGLDSHEQYF
TGTGCCAGCTCACCCCGGGGACTAGATAGTCACGAGCAGTACTTC
>TRBJ1-5|-|-|TRBV7-2
CASSLRGGSSNQPQHF
TGTGCCAGCAGCCTTCGGGGGGGCTCTAGCAATCAGCCCCAGCATTTT
>TRBJ2-1|-|-|TRBV5-6
CASSLSAYNEQFF
TGTGCCAGCAGCTTGTCGGCCTACAATGAGCAGTTCTTC
>TRBJ2-3|-|TRBD2|TRBV19
CASSMGRSSGIGDTQYF
TGTGCCAGTAGTATGGGTCGGTCTAGCGGGATTGGCGATACGCAGTATTTT
>TRBJ2-5|-|-|TRBV20-1
CSARTGETQYF
TGCAGTGCTAGAACAGGGGAGACCCAGTACTTC
>TRBJ1-2|-|TRBD1|TRBV28
CASSFRGPNGYTF
TGTGCCAGCAGTTTCAGGGGGCCCAATGGCTACACCTTC
>TRBJ1-2|-|TRBD1|TRBV27
CASSPTGVNYGYTF
TGTGCCAGCAGTCCGACAGGGGTCAACTATGGCTACACCTTC
>TRBJ2-6|-|TRBD1|TRBV19
CASSDHQRGPGANVLTF
TGTGCCAGTAGTGACCACCAGAGGGGGCCTGGGGCCAACGTCCTGACTTTC
>TRBJ1-4|-|-|TRBV28
CASSLRGKANEKLFF
TGTGCCAGCAGTTTGCGGGGCAAGGCTAATGAAAAACTGTTTTTT
>TRBJ2-5|few|TRBD2|TRBV7-9
CASSLGLAGGRETQYF
TGTGCCAGCAGCTTAGGACTAGCGGGAGGTCGAGAGACCCAGTACTTC
>TRBJ2-7|-|-|TRBV19
CASSTAGESYEQYF
TGTGCCAGTAGTACGGCAGGGGAGTCCTACGAGCAGTACTTC
>TRBJ2-3|few|TRBD1|TRBV5-1
CASSLLGQGSTDTQYF
TGCGCCAGCAGCTTGCTAGGACAGGGGAGCACAGATACGCAGTATTTT
>TRBJ1-4|few|-|TRBV28
CASTSGNTNEKLFF
TGTGCCAGCACATCCGGGAACACTAATGAAAAACTGTTTTTT
>TRBJ2-5|-|-|TRBV30
CAWRLFTGLQETQYF
TGTGCCTGGAGACTTTTTACGGGTCTCCAAGAGACCCAGTACTTC
>TRBJ1-5|few|TRBD1|TRBV28
CASSISTGAVNQPQHF
TGTGCCAGCAGTATATCGACAGGGGCGGTCAATCAGCCCCAGCATTTT
>TRBJ2-1|few|-|TRBV11-2
CASSPWAGAEEQFF
TGTGCCAGCAGCCCCTGGGCGGGGGCAGAGGAGCAGTTCTTC
>TRBJ1-2|-|-|TRBV19
CASRQTPSSAYGYTF
TGTGCCAGTCGCCAGACACCATCTTCTGCCTATGGCTACACCTTC
>TRBJ2-2|few|TRBD2|TRBV4-3
CASSHLNSGRASGELFF
TGCGCCAGCAGCCACCTGAATAGCGGGAGGGCCTCCGGGGAGCTGTTTTTT
>TRBJ2-1|once|-|TRBV7-9
CASSTDGLPNNEQFF
TGTGCCAGCAGCACAGACGGACTACCAAACAATGAGCAGTTCTTC
>TRBJ1-2|-|TRBD1|TRBV18
CASSLETGGYGYTF
TGTGCCAGCTCACTAGAGACAGGGGGTTATGGCTACACCTTC
>TRBJ2-1|-|TRBD2|TRBV28
CASSRSGARYNEQFF
TGTGCCAGCAGTCGTAGCGGGGCCCGTTACAATGAGCAGTTCTTC
>TRBJ2-1|-|TRBD2|TRBV29-1
CSVPRLAGGQNEQFF
TGCAGCGTTCCAAGACTAGCGGGGGGTCAGAATGAGCAGTTCTTC
>TRBJ1-1|-|-|TRBV27
CASSLMSGSEAFF
TGTGCCAGCAGCCTCATGTCGGGGAGTGAAGCTTTCTTT
>TRBJ2-1|few|TRBD1|TRBV12-5
CASVKRQGSSYNEQFF
TGTGCTAGTGTCAAGCGACAGGGGAGCTCCTACAATGAGCAGTTCTTC
>TRBJ2-6|-|TRBD2|TRBV9
CASSVDPGGGATSGANVLTF
TGTGCCAGCAGCGTAGACCCTGGCGGGGGAGCTACCTCTGGGGCCAACGTCCTGACTTTC
>TRBJ2-3|-|TRBD2|TRBV2
CASTTPTSGGTDTQYF
TGTGCCAGCACCACCCCGACTAGCGGGGGCACAGATACGCAGTATTTT